Following are 23 T cell receptor beta chains from one sample sequenced in a study of blood T cell repertoires in COVID-19. The table came from immunoSEQ multiplex PCR; TCRdb's copy has only in-frame clones and leaves some out. The sample holds about 92,000 clones, 80% to 85% seen once. The sample was peripheral blood. Every receptor here comes from a woman at least 80 years old with active or convalescent COVID-19.

The chain carries TRBV24-1 and TRBJ1-1; TRBD1 matches 7 bases. Germline lookup yields CDR1 KGHDR and CDR2 SFDVKD. The CDR3 runs 13 residues. Trimming at V came to 7 bases and at J to 3 bases, leaving 4 bases not matched to a gene. CDR3 loop: CATSTGDYTEAFF. The CDR3 region has the DNA TGTGCCACCAGCACAGGGGACTACACTGAAGCTTTCTTT.

The chain combines TRBV4-2 with TRBJ2-2; D is perhaps TRBD2 (5 bases). Germline CDR1 and CDR2: LGHNA and YNFKEQ. V was shortened by 3 bases and J by 2 bases, with 16 bases between the two germline ends. The length of the CDR3 is 17 residues. The CDR3 here is CASSHTSSGENTGELFF. The CDR3 region has the DNA TGTGCCAGCAGCCACACCAGCAGCGGCGAAAACACCGGGGAGCTGTTTTTT.

The V gene is TRBV7-9, the J gene TRBJ2-7; D may be TRBD1 (5 bases). CDR3 length equals 14 residues. The V and J ends lost 1 base and 6 bases respectively, with 13 bases between them. Germline V gives CDR1 SEHNR, CDR2 FQNEAQ (reference sequence). CDR3 in amino acids: CASSLVGPGGEQYF. For the CDR3, the DNA is TGTGCCAGCAGCTTAGTGGGGCCGGGCGGCGAGCAGTACTTC.

The V and J genes are TRBV5-1 and TRBJ1-2; 12 bases line up with TRBD1. J was trimmed by 7 bases and V by 4 bases; bases with no gene match: 11. CDR3 length: 16 residues. Germline CDR1 is SGHRS and CDR2 is YFSETQ. CDR3 bases: TGCGCCAGCAGCGACAATACCGGGACAGGGGGCGGTGGCTACACCTTC. Translation gives CASSDNTGTGGGGYTF.

This sequence joins TRBV28 and TRBJ1-1; D is ambiguous. Deletions cut 7 bases from V and 10 bases from J, with 19 bases between. CDR1 is MDHEN and CDR2 is SYDVKM in the germline V gene. The CDR3 totals 13 residues. CDR3 in amino acids: CASNSGVKEGAFF. The CDR3 DNA follows: TGTGCCAGCAACTCTGGGGTAAAGGAGGGAGCTTTCTTT.

This clone has a handful of counts. V gene TRBV7-8 combines with J gene TRBJ1-1, with 8 bases lining up with TRBD1. Looked up from germline, CDR1 is SGHVS and CDR2 is FQNEAQ. There are 13 residues in the CDR3. The trim removed 5 bases at V and 9 bases at J, leaving 8 bases unmatched. The CDR3 DNA reads TGTGCCAGCAGCCTTGACAGGGGTAGTAAAGCTTTCTTT. This codes for CASSLDRGSKAFF.

This rearrangement joins TRBV10-3 to TRBJ2-7; 10 bases line up with TRBD1. Per germline, CDR1 ENHRY and CDR2 SYGVKD. The V gene end was trimmed by 5 bases and the J gene end by 1 base; junction bases not matched to a gene: 5. This CDR3 is 15 amino acids long. CDR3 nucleotides: TGTGCCATCAGTCAGGGGGGACAGGGGTCCTACGAGCAGTACTTC. This translates into CAISQGGQGSYEQYF.

This clone was recorded many times. The chain joins TRBV6-2 or TRBV6-3 to TRBJ2-2; 7 nucleotides line up with TRBD2. The trim removed 5 bases at V and 6 bases at J, leaving 6 bases unmatched. There are 14 residues in the CDR3. Germline V CDR1 and CDR2: MNHEY, SVGEGT. CDR3 sequence: CASSPHSGPGELFF. Here the CDR3 DNA reads TGTGCCAGCAGTCCCCATAGCGGGCCCGGGGAGCTGTTTTTT.

This chain links TRBV27 with TRBJ2-3, with TRBD2 matching 7 bases. This CDR3 is built from 14 residues. Germline trimming cut 6 bases from V and 2 bases from J; bases unmatched to any gene: 5. CDR1 MNHEY and CDR2 SMNVEV come from the germline V gene (reference sequence). Written as DNA, the CDR3 is TGTGCCAGCAGGAGAGCGGGACCCACAGATACGCAGTATTTT. As protein: CASRRAGPTDTQYF.

This clone appeared a few times. This chain links TRBV18 with TRBJ1-4; no firm D call. The V end was cut by 4 bases, the J end by 7 bases, with 7 bases between. Germline CDR1 reads KGHSH; CDR2 reads LQKENI. The CDR3 spans 12 residues. The CDR3 region has the DNA TGTGCCAGCTCACGAACCGGTGAAAAACTGTTTTTT. Protein sequence: CASSRTGEKLFF.

The chain has TRBV7-9 and TRBJ1-6; 9 positions agree with TRBD1. CDR1 is SEHNR, CDR2 FQNEAQ, per germline (reference sequence). There are 15 residues in the CDR3. The junction had 4 bases not matched to a gene; V was cut back by 5 bases and J by 5 bases. Here the CDR3 DNA reads TGTGCCAGCAGCCGGTGGACAGGGGATAATTCACCCCTCCACTTT. This encodes CASSRWTGDNSPLHF.

The genes are TRBV5-1 and TRBJ2-1; D perhaps matches TRBD1 (5 bases). Per the germline V gene, CDR1 is SGHRS and CDR2 is YFSETQ. The V gene lost 0 bases and the J gene lost 0 bases, with 7 bases spanning the gap. This CDR3 is built from 15 residues. CDR3 sequence reads: CASSLEQVSYNEQFF. CDR3 DNA: TGCGCCAGCAGCTTGGAACAGGTCTCCTACAATGAGCAGTTCTTC.

This clone was found once. This rearrangement joins TRBV29-1 to TRBJ2-1, with 9 bases fitting TRBD1. Germline CDR1 and CDR2: SQVTM and ANQGSEA. The trim removed 6 bases at V and 9 bases at J, leaving 3 bases unmatched. This CDR3 spans 11 amino acids. The CDR3 protein is CSVGQGGEQFF. The CDR3, as DNA: TGCAGCGTGGGACAGGGCGGTGAGCAGTTCTTC.

The chain links TRBV7-8 to TRBJ1-5; D uncertain. In germline, CDR1 is SGHVS, CDR2 FQNEAQ. The CDR3 has 15 amino acids. V shed 5 bases and J shed 0 bases, with 11 bases lying between them. Here the CDR3 DNA reads TGTGCCAGCAGCGAACTCGGGTATAGCAATCAGCCCCAGCATTTT. Its translation is CASSELGYSNQPQHF.

This chain connects TRBV27 to TRBJ1-2; TRBD1 is a possible D gene (6 bases). The germline V gene encodes CDR1 MNHEY and CDR2 SMNVEV (reference sequence). CDR3 length: 13 residues. Trimming took off 2 bases at V and 3 bases at J, with 7 bases between the two ends. The CDR3 sequence is CASSLKGDYGYTF. For the CDR3, the DNA is TGTGCCAGCAGTTTAAAGGGGGACTATGGCTACACCTTC.

The CDR3 loop is CASSLSSPRDSRYEQYF. The CDR3 DNA sequence: TGTGCCAGCAGTTTATCCTCTCCGAGGGACAGTCGCTACGAGCAGTACTTC. The genes are TRBV27 and TRBJ2-7, with 7 bases matching TRBD1. The V and J ends lost 0 bases and 3 bases, in that order; junction bases with no gene match: 11. Per germline, CDR1 MNHEY and CDR2 SMNVEV (reference sequence). The CDR3 extends over 17 amino acids.

This clone was detected only a few times. This chain joins TRBV9 and TRBJ2-2, with 7 bases lining up with TRBD2. The CDR3 is made up of 15 amino acids. The J segment lost 4 bases and the V segment lost 0 bases, leaving 3 bases of the junction unmatched. Germline assignment: CDR1 SGDLS and CDR2 YYNGEE. CDR3 residues: CASSVVAGATGELFF. The CDR3 bases are TGTGCCAGCAGCGTAGTTGCGGGAGCCACCGGGGAGCTGTTTTTT.

Concerning this clone itself: Other nucleotide sequences from this sample produce the same CDR3. This chain uses TRBV27 with TRBJ2-3; D gene ambiguous. Germline assignment: CDR1 MNHEY and CDR2 SMNVEV (reference sequence). The CDR3 length is 13 residues. V lost 6 bases, J lost 1 base, and 8 bases lay in between. The CDR3 nucleotides are TGTGCCAGCAGACGTACAGGCACAGATACGCAGTATTTT. Amino acids: CASRRTGTDTQYF.

The chain links TRBV3-1 (or the pseudogene TRBV3-2) to TRBJ2-5, with TRBD1 as a possible D gene (6 bases). With 6 bases removed from V and 4 bases from J, the gap between germline ends came to 12 bases. Germline CDR1 reads LGHDT; CDR2 reads YNNKEL (reference sequence). The CDR3 has 13 residues. CDR3: CASSLVRGETQYF. The CDR3 nucleotides are TGTGCCAGCAGTCTCGTCAGGGGAGAGACCCAGTACTTC.

The J gene is TRBJ2-6, the V gene TRBV19; possible D gene TRBD1, 5 bases. Germline lookup yields CDR1 LNHDA and CDR2 SQIVND (reference sequence). The CDR3 totals 13 residues. V was shortened by 11 bases and J by 4 bases, with 12 bases between the two germline ends. The CDR3 DNA reads TGTGCCGCAGGGAAGGACGGGGCCAACGTCCTGACTTTC. It specifies CAAGKDGANVLTF.

The CDR3, as DNA: TGTGCCAGCAGTTACGGTGCGGGGGGGGCCTACGAGCAGTACTTC. This translates into CASSYGAGGAYEQYF. This chain links TRBV6-2 or TRBV6-3 with TRBJ2-7, with 9 nucleotides matching TRBD2. Germline loops: CDR1 MNHEY, CDR2 SVGEGT. CDR3 length: 15 amino acids. Germline trimming cut 2 bases from V and 2 bases from J; bases unmatched to any gene: 4.

The rearrangement uses TRBV3-1 (or the pseudogene TRBV3-2) and TRBJ1-6; D gene unclear. The CDR3 has 16 amino acids. V shed 1 base and J shed 9 bases, with 16 bases lying between them. In germline, CDR1 is LGHDT, CDR2 YNNKEL (reference sequence). This chain's CDR3 is CASSQGSAPSGSPLHF. The CDR3 DNA sequence: TGTGCCAGCAGCCAAGGGTCGGCTCCCTCGGGTTCACCCCTCCACTTT.

The rearrangement links TRBV19 to TRBJ1-2; no clear D. Between the trimmed V and J ends, which lost 0 bases and 0 bases, there was a span of 8 bases. Germline V gene data show CDR1 as LNHDA and CDR2 as SQIVND (reference sequence). This CDR3 comprises 15 residues. This CDR3 is CASSIEGLANYGYTF. The CDR3 DNA reads as TGTGCCAGTAGTATAGAGGGCCTGGCTAACTATGGCTACACCTTC.